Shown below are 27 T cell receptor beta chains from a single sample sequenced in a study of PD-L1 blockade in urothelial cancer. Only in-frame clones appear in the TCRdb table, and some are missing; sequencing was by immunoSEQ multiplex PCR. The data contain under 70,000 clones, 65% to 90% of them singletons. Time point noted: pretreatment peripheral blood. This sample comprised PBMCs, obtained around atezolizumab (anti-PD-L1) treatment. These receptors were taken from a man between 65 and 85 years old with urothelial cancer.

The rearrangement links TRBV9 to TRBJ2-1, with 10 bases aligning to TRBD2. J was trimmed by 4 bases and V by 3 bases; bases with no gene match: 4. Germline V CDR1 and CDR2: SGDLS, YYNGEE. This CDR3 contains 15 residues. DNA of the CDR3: TGTGCCAGCAGCGCACTAGCGGGGATATACAATGAGCAGTTCTTC. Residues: CASSALAGIYNEQFF.

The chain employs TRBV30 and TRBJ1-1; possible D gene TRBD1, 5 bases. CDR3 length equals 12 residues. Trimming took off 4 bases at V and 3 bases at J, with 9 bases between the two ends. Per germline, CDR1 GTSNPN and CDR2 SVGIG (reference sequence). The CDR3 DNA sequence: TGTGCCTGGACAGGGTTATACACTGAAGCTTTCTTT. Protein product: CAWTGLYTEAFF.

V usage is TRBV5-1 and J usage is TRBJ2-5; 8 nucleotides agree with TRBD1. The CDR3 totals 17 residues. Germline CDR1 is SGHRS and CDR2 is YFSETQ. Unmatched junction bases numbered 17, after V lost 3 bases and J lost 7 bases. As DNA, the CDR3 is TGCGCCAGCAGCTCCTCCGTTCCTCCGACAGGGGCGGGGACCCAGTACTTC. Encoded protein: CASSSSVPPTGAGTQYF. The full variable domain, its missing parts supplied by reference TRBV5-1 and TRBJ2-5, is KAGVTQTPRYLIKTRGQQVTLSCSPISGHRSVSWYQQTPGQGLQFLFEYFSETQRNKGNFPGRFSGRQFSNSRSEMNVSTLELGDSALYLCASSSSVPPTGAGTQYFGPGTRLLVL.

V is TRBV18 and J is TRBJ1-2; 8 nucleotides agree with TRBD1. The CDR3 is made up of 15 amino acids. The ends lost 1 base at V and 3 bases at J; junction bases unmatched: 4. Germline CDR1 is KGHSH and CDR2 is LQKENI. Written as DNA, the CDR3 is TGTGCCAGCTCACCACGGCAGGGGGCGGACTATGGCTACACCTTC. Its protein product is CASSPRQGADYGYTF.

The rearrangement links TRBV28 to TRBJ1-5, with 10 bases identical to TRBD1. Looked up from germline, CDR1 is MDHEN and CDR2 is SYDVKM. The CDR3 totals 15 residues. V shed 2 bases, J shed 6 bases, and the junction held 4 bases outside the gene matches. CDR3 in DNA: TGTGCCAGCAGTTTAGGAGGACAGGGGGGTCAGCCCCAGCATTTT. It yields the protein CASSLGGQGGQPQHF.

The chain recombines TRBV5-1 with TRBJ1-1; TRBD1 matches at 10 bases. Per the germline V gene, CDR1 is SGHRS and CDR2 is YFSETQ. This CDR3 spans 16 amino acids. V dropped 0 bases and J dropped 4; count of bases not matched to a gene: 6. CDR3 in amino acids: CASSLGMRTGGTEAFF. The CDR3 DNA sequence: TGCGCCAGCAGCTTGGGGATGAGGACAGGGGGCACTGAAGCTTTCTTT.

The CDR3 sequence: CASSLQDQGQYF. CDR3 DNA sequence: TGTGCCAGCAGTCTACAGGATCAGGGGCAGTACTTC. The V gene is TRBV2, the J gene TRBJ2-7, with a possible D match to TRBD1 (5 bases). V was pared by 5 bases and J by 9 bases, with 14 bases between. This CDR3 comprises 12 residues. Germline V gives CDR1 SNHLY, CDR2 FYNNEI.

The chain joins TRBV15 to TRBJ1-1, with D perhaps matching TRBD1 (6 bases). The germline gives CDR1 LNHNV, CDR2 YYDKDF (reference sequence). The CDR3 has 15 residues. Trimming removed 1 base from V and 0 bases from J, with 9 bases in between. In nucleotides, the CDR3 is TGTGCCACCAGCAGAGCCAGGGGCCTGAACACTGAAGCTTTCTTT. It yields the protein CATSRARGLNTEAFF.

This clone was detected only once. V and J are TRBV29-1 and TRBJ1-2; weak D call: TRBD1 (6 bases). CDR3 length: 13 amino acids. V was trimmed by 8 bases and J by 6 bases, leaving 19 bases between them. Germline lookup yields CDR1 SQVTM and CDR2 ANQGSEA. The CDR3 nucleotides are TGCAGCCACCAATTACTTGGGGGCGATGGCTACACCTTC. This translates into CSHQLLGGDGYTF. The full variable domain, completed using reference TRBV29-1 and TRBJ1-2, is SAVISQKPSRDICQRGTSLTIQCQVDSQVTMMFWYRQQPGQSLTLIATANQGSEATYESGFVIDKFPISRPNLTFSTLTVSNMSPEDSSIYLCSHQLLGGDGYTFGSGTRLTVV.

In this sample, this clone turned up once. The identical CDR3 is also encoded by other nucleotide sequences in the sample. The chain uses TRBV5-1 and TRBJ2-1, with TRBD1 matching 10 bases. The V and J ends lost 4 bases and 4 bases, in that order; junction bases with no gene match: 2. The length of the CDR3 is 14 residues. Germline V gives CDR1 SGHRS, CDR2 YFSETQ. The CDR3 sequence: CASSLGQGYNEQFF. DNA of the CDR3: TGCGCCAGCAGCCTGGGACAGGGGTACAATGAGCAGTTCTTC. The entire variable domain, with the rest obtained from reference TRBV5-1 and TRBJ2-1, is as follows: KAGVTQTPRYLIKTRGQQVTLSCSPISGHRSVSWYQQTPGQGLQFLFEYFSETQRNKGNFPGRFSGRQFSNSRSEMNVSTLELGDSALYLCASSLGQGYNEQFFGPGTRLTVL.

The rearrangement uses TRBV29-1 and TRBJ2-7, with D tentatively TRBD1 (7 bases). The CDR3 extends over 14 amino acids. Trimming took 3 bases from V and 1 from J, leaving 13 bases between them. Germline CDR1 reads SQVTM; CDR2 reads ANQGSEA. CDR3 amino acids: CSVEGRGESYEQYF. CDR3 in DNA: TGCAGCGTTGAGGGCAGGGGGGAATCCTACGAGCAGTACTTC.

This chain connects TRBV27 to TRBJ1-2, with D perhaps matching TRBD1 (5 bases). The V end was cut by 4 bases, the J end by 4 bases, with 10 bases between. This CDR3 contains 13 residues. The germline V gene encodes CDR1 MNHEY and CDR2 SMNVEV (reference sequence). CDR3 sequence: CASSWTGGYGYTF. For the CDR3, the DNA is TGTGCCAGCAGTTGGACGGGGGGCTATGGCTACACCTTC.

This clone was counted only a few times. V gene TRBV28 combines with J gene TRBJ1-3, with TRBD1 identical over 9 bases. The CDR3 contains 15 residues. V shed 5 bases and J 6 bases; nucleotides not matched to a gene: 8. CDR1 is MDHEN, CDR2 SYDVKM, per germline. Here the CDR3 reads CASSPPGTGTNTIYF. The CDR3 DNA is TGTGCCAGCAGTCCGCCCGGGACAGGGACAAACACCATATATTTT.

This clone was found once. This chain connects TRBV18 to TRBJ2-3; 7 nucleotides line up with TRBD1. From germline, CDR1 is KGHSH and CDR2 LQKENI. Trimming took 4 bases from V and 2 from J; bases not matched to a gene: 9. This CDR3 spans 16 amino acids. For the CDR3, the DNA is TGTGCCAGCTCACGGCGTACAGGGGCGGCCACAGATACGCAGTATTTT. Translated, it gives CASSRRTGAATDTQYF.

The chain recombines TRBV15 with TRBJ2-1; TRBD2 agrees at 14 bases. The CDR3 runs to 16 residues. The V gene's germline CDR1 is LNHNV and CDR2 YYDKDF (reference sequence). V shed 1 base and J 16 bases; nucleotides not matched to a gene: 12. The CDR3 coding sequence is TGTGCCACCAGCAGAGGGGGGGGACTAGCGGGAGAGGGGACTTTCTTC. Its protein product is CATSRGGGLAGEGTFF.

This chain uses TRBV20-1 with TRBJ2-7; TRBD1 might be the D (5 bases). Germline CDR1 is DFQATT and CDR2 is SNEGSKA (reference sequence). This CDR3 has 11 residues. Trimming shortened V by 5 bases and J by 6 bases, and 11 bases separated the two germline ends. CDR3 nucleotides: TGCAGTGCTCCAGGGATGACCGAGCAGTACTTC. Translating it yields CSAPGMTEQYF.

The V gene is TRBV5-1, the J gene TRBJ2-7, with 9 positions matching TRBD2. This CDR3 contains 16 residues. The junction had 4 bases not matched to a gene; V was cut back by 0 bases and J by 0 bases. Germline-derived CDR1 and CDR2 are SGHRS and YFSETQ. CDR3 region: CASSLGLAESSYEQYF. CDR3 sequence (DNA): TGCGCCAGCAGCTTGGGACTAGCGGAAAGCTCCTACGAGCAGTACTTC.

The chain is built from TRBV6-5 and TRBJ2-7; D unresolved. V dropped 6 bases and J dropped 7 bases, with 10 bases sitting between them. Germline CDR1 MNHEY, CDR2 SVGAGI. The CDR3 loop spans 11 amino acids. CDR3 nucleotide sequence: TGTGCCAGCAGATTCCGGAGAGAGCAGTACTTC. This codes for CASRFRREQYF.

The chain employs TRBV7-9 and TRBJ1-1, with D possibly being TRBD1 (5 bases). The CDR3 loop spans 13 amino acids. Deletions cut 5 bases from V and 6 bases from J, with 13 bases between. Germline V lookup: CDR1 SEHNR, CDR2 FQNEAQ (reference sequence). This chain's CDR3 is CASSAKWGSEAFF. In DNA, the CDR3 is TGTGCCAGCAGCGCAAAATGGGGCTCTGAAGCTTTCTTT.

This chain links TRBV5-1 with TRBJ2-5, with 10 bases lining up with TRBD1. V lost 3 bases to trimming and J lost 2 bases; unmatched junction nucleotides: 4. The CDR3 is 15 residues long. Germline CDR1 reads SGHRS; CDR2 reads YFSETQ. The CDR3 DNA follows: TGCGCCAGCAGCTCGGGACAGGGGCGGCAAGAGACCCAGTACTTC. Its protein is CASSSGQGRQETQYF. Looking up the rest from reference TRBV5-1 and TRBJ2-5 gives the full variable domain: KAGVTQTPRYLIKTRGQQVTLSCSPISGHRSVSWYQQTPGQGLQFLFEYFSETQRNKGNFPGRFSGRQFSNSRSEMNVSTLELGDSALYLCASSSGQGRQETQYFGPGTRLLVL.

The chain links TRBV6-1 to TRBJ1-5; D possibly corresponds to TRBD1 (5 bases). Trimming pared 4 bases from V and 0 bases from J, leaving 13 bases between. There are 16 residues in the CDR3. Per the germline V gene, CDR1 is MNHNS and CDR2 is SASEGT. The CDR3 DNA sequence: TGTGCCAGCAGTGCATACAGGCGACTTAGCAATCAGCCCCAGCATTTT. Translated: CASSAYRRLSNQPQHF.

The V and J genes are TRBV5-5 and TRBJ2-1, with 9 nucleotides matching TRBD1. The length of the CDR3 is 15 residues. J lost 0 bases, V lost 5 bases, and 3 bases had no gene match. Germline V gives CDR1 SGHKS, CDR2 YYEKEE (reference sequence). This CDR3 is CASRETGGSYNEQFF. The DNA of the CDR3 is TGTGCCAGCAGGGAGACAGGGGGCTCCTACAATGAGCAGTTCTTC.

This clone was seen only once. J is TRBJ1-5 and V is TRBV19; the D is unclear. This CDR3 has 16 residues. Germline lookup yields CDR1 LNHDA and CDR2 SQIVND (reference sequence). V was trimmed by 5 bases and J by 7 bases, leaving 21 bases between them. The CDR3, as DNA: TGTGCCAGTAGTGCACCAGTGACATTCTTGATCCAGCCCCAGCATTTT. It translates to CASSAPVTFLIQPQHF.

The CDR3 reads CASTSSGIGRSEQFF. The CDR3 bases are TGTGCCAGCACCTCTAGCGGGATTGGACGGAGTGAGCAGTTCTTC. This chain uses TRBV6-5 with TRBJ2-1, with TRBD2 matching over 9 bases. Losses at the gene ends were 7 bases for V and 9 bases for J; bases not matched to a gene: 13. The CDR3 is 15 amino acids. Germline CDR1 reads MNHEY; CDR2 reads SVGAGI.

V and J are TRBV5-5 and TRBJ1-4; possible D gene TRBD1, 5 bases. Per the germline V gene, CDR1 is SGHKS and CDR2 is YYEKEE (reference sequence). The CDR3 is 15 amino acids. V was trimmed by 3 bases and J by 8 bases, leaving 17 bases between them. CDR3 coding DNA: TGTGCCAGCAGCTCGCGGGACGGGGAGGAGGAAAAACTGTTTTTT. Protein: CASSSRDGEEEKLFF.

In DNA form, the CDR3 reads TGTGCCAGCAGAGCTGGACAGGGGGCAGATACGCAGTATTTT. Amino acids: CASRAGQGADTQYF. This chain uses TRBV28 with TRBJ2-3, with 10 bases matching TRBD1. The CDR3 runs 14 residues. Germline-derived CDR1 and CDR2 are MDHEN and SYDVKM. V was clipped by 6 bases and J by 4 bases; unmatched bases: 4.

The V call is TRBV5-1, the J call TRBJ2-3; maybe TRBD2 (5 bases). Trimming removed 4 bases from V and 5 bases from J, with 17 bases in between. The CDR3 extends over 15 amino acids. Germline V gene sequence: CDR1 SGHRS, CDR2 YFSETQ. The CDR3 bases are TGCGCCAGCAGCCCCAGCTCACTCGCGGGAGATACGCAGTATTTT. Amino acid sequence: CASSPSSLAGDTQYF. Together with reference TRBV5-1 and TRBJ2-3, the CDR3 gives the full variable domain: KAGVTQTPRYLIKTRGQQVTLSCSPISGHRSVSWYQQTPGQGLQFLFEYFSETQRNKGNFPGRFSGRQFSNSRSEMNVSTLELGDSALYLCASSPSSLAGDTQYFGPGTRLTVL.